This T cell receptor beta chain was captured in a study of CXCR3-negative and CXCR3-positive naive CD8 T cells. Background on the study: Cumulative TRB read yield was 130 million to 150 million, averaging about 1.5 +/- 0.3 million per library. Study findings and constraints: Memory cells showed distinct TRBV-TRBJ patterns, while the two naive subsets matched. Diversity in memory CD8+ cells fell much lower than the comparably high levels seen in both naive subsets. TRB CDR3 hydrophobicity was greater in CXCR3-positive naive cells than in CXCR3-negative naive cells.

Each CD8+ T cell subset was sorted in triplicate, some 270,000 cells each. UMI labels and 5' RACE were used to prepare the TRB cDNA libraries. One entry per CDR3 protein, without DNA, is what TCRdb gives after re-calling the 5' RACE reads. The specimen's table records some 140,000 distinct CDR3 sequences. The CDR3 length is 18 residues. The V gene's germline CDR1 is SNHLY and CDR2 FYNNEI. Details on this clonotype: Antigen unknown.

The genes are TRBV2 and TRBJ2-5; TCRdb's assignment of TRBD1 cannot be checked, as there is no DNA. The sequence was collected from a human donor in good health. Some clones in this sample may be carry-over from other donors' samples. What was sequenced was naive CXCR3+ CD8+ T cells from blood. The subset denotes: CD45RO-CCR7+CD27+CD95- naive CD8+ T cells expressing CXCR3 (TNR3+). CDR3 protein: CASSPVELLGSLGETQYF.